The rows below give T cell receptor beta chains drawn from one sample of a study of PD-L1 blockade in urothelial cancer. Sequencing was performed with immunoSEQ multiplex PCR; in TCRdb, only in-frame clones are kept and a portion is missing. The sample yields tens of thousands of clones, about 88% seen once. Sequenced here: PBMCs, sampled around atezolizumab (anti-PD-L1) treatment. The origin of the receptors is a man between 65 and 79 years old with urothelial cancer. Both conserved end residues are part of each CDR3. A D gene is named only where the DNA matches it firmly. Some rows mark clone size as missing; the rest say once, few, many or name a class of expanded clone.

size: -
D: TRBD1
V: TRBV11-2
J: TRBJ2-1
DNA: TGTGCCAGCCCCGGGACAGGGGGCGCGGGTGAGCAGTTCTTC
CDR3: CASPGTGGAGEQFF

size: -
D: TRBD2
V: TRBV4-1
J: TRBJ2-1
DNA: TGCGCCAGCAGCCAAGCCCGGACTAGACACAACAATGAGCAGTTCTTC
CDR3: CASSQARTRHNNEQFF

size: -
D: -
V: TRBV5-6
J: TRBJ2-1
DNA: TGTGCCAGCAGCTTGGCAGGTCACAATGAGCAGTTCTTC
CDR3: CASSLAGHNEQFF

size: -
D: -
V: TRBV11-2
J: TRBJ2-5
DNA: TGTGCCAGCAGCCCGGTACCGGAGACCCAGTACTTC
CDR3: CASSPVPETQYF

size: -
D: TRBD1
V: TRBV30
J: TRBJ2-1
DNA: TGTGCCTCAAACACAGGGGGCTCTTTCTACAATGAGCAGTTCTTC
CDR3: CASNTGGSFYNEQFF

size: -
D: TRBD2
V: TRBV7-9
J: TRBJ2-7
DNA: TGTGCCAGCAGCTCCCTAGCGGGAGGAAACTACGAGCAGTACTTC
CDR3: CASSSLAGGNYEQYF

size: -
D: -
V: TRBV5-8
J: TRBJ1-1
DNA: TGTGCCAGCAGCTGGGAGGCGGCGAACACTGAAGCTTTCTTT
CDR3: CASSWEAANTEAFF

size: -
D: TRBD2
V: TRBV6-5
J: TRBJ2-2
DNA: TGTGCCAGCAGTTTCCTGGACGGGAGGTACACCGGGGAGCTGTTTTTT
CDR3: CASSFLDGRYTGELFF

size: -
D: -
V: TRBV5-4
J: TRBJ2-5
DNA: TGTGCCAGCAGCTTGGCTGGAGCACAAGAGACCCAGTACTTC
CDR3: CASSLAGAQETQYF

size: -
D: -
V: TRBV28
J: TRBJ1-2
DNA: TGTGCCAGCAGTTTCCCTCCATCGGACAGCTACTATGGCTACACCTTC
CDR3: CASSFPPSDSYYGYTF

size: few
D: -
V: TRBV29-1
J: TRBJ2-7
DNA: TGCAGAGATAGCGTCACCAACTACGAGCAGTACTTC
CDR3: CRDSVTNYEQYF

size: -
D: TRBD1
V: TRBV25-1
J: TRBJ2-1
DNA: TGTGCCAGCAGTGACCCGGCAGGGGGCGCGTACAATGAGCAGTTCTTC
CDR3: CASSDPAGGAYNEQFF

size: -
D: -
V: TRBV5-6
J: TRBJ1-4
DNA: TGTGCCAGCAGCTTGTTTACAACTAATGAAAAACTGTTTTTT
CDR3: CASSLFTTNEKLFF

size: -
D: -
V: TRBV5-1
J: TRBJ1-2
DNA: TGCGCCAGCAGCTTGTCCCCGGGGAACTATGGCTACACCTTC
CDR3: CASSLSPGNYGYTF

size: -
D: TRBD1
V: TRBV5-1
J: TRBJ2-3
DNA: TGCGCCACCTCGACAGGGTCCACAGATACGCAGTATTTT
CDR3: CATSTGSTDTQYF

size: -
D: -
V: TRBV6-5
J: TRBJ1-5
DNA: TGTGCCAGCGCCGAGTTACAGGGAAGAAAGCCCCAGCATTTT
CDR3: CASAELQGRKPQHF